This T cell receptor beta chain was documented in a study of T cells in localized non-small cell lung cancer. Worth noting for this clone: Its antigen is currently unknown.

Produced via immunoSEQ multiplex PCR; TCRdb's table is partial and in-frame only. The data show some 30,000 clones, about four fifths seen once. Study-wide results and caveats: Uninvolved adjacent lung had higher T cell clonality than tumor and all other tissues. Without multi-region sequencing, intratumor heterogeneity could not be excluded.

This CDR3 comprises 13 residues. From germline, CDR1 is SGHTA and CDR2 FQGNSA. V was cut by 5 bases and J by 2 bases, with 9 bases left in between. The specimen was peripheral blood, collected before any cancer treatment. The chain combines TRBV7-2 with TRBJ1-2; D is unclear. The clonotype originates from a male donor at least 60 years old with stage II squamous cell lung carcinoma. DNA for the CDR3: TGTGCCAGCAGCACGCCCGAAAACTATGGCTACACCTTC. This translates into CASSTPENYGYTF.